The text below deals with one T cell receptor beta chain. This clonotype was found a few times. Which antigen it targets is not known. Base qualities are not at hand, and no much larger clone is one base apart. The sample comes from a study of early T cells in non-severe SARS-CoV-2 infection (dated by TCRdb to 2020 to 2023). With respect to the entire study: TCR sequencing used bulk RNA from unsorted whole blood, so alpha and beta chains could not be paired.

A case-control design nested within a healthcare worker cohort in London, UK, was used, with weekly nasopharyngeal swab PCR tests and blood sampling performed. Between 23 and 31 March 2020, the week of the UK lockdown, healthcare workers were enrolled and then followed up weekly for as long as 16 weeks. The CDR3 holds 14 amino acids from the cysteine to the phenylalanine. Left in the record is the CDR3 DNA by itself, 42 bases read in frame from the first base. The germline V gene specifies SGHTA as CDR1 and FQGTGA as CDR2. Trimming costs V 4 bases and J 8 bases, and their ends lie 15 bases apart. Broad study findings and their caveats: VDJdb matching was skewed toward anti-spike CD8 responses and likely underestimated virus-specific expansions by missing private and CD4 specificities.

The library was built by means of 5' RACE. The instrument given in TCRdb is NextSeq 500. The TCR library protocol attached unique molecular identifiers to individual cDNA molecules to correct for sequencing error and PCR bias. TCR alpha and beta chains were both sequenced, and the abundances of alpha and beta sequences in each sample were closely correlated with each other. Under the source paper's analysis protocol: Decombinator V4 was used to annotate TCR sequences for V gene, J gene and CDR3. Expanded TCRs were defined as changing significantly between any two time points under a Poisson model with p below 0.0001. TCR abundances were normalised to the total number of TCRs sequenced in each sample and reported as counts per million. TRAV1-2 paired with TRAJ12, TRAJ20 or TRAJ33 defined MAIT TCRs, while TRAV10 paired with TRAJ18 defined iNKT TCRs. VDJdb, accessed on 1 November 2021, was searched for TCRs annotated for CMV, EBV and SARS-CoV-2, and TCRs annotated for more than one antigen were excluded. The public reads were reprocessed in TCRdb via fastp at Q25 and MiXCR, keeping in-frame beta chains. Every CDR3 protein is listed once, alongside the most common genes and DNA of its rows. In this record, the V and J calls reflect TCRdb's handling and not the investigators' own analysis. The sample data list about 63,000 distinct CDR3 sequences, and 10% to 15% of these were observed just once. The ten largest clones add up to about 4.3% of the sample.

Rearrangement joined TRBV7-3 to TRBJ2-1; no confident D gene assignment can be made. This sequence was found in an adult who was a healthcare worker with PCR-confirmed SARS-CoV-2 infection or an uninfected control (not recorded which). Sequences were obtained from whole blood. The CDR3 is CASSSRGSRDEQFF. Here is the DNA: TGTGCCAGCAGCTCCCGTGGTAGTAGGGATGAGCAGTTCTTC. The reference TRBV7-3 and TRBJ2-1 proteins fill in what lies around the CDR3, so the full variable domain reads GAGVSQTPSNKVTEKGKYVELRCDPISGHTALYWYRQSLGQGPEFLIYFQGTGAADDSGLPNDRFFAVRPEGSVSTLKIQRTERGDSAVYLCASSSRGSRDEQFFGPGTRLTVL.